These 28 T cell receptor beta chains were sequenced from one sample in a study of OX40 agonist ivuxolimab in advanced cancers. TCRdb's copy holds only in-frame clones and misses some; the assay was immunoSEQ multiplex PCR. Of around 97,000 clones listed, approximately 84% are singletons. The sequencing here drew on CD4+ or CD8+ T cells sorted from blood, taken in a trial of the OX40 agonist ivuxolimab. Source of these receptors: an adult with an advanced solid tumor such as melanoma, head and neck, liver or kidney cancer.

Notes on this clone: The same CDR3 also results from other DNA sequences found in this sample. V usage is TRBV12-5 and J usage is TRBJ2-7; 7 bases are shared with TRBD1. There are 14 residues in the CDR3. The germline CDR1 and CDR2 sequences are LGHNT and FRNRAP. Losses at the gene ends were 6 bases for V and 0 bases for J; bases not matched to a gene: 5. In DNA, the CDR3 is TGTGCTAGTGGGCGACAGGGTTCCTCCTACGAGCAGTACTTC. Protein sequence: CASGRQGSSYEQYF.

The CDR3 region is CASSVEDRDHTEAFF. Written as DNA, the CDR3 is TGTGCCAGCAGCGTAGAGGACAGGGACCACACTGAAGCTTTCTTT. The chain carries TRBV9 and TRBJ1-1; 8 nucleotides align to TRBD1. This CDR3 has 15 amino acids. Per the germline V gene, CDR1 is SGDLS and CDR2 is YYNGEE. J lost 3 bases, V lost 0 bases, and 4 bases had no gene match.

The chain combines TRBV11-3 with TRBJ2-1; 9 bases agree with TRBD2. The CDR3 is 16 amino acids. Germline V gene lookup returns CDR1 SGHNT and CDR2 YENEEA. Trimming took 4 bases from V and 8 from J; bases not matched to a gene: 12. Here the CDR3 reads CASSSYSGGPTHEQFF. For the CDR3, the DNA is TGTGCCAGCAGCTCGTACAGCGGGGGGCCAACGCATGAGCAGTTCTTC.

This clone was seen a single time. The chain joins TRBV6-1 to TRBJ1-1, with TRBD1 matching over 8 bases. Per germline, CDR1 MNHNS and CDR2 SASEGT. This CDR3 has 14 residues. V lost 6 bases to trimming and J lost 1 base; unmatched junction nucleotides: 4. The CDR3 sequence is CASRIGQGNTEAFF. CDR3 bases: TGTGCCAGCAGAATCGGACAGGGGAACACTGAAGCTTTCTTT.

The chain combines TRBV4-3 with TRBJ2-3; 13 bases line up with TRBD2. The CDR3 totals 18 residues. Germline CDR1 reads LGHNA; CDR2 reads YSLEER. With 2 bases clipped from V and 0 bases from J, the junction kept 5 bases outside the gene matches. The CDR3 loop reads CASSQNQGLAGSTDTQYF. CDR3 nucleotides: TGCGCCAGCAGCCAAAATCAGGGACTAGCGGGAAGCACAGATACGCAGTATTTT.

CDR3 in DNA: TGTGCCAGCAGCCCGACGCCAGCTAACTATGGCTACACCTTC. Protein product: CASSPTPANYGYTF. The chain employs TRBV7-3 and TRBJ1-2; no clear D. Trimming stripped 5 bases from V and 0 bases from J, with 10 bases between. Per germline, CDR1 SGHTA and CDR2 FQGTGA. The length of the CDR3 is 14 residues.

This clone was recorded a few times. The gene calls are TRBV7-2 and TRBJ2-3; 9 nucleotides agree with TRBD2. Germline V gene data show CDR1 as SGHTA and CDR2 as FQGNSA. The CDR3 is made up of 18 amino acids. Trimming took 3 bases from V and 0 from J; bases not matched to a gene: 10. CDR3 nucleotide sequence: TGTGCCAGCAGCTTTTACTTGGCGGGGGGGAGGAGCACAGATACGCAGTATTTT. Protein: CASSFYLAGGRSTDTQYF.

CDR3 coding DNA: TGTGCCTGGAGCCGGGACCGAACGAACAATCAGCCCCAGCATTTT. It encodes CAWSRDRTNNQPQHF. The chain carries TRBV30 and TRBJ1-5, with a weak D call TRBD1 (5 bases). CDR3 size: 15 residues. Germline V gene data show CDR1 as GTSNPN and CDR2 as SVGIG (reference sequence). Trimming removed 3 bases at V and 3 bases at J, with 15 bases between. The whole variable domain, remainder taken from reference TRBV30 and TRBJ1-5, is SQTIHQWPATLVQPVGSPLSLECTVEGTSNPNLYWYRQAAGRGLQLLFYSVGIGQISSEVPQNLSASRPQDRQFILSSKKLLLSDSGFYLCAWSRDRTNNQPQHFGDGTRLSIL.

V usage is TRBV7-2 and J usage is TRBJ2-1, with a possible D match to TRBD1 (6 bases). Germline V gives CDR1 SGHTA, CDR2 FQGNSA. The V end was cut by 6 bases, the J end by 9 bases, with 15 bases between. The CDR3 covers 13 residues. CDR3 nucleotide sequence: TGTGCCAGCAGTTTCAAAGAAGGGGGTGAGCAGTTCTTC. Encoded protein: CASSFKEGGEQFF.

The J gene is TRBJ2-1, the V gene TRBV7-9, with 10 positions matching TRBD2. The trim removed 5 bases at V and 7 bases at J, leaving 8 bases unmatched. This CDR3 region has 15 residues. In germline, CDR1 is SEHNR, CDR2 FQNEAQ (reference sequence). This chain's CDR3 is CASSRIGLAVNEQFF. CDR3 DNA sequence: TGTGCCAGCAGCCGCATCGGACTAGCGGTTAATGAGCAGTTCTTC.

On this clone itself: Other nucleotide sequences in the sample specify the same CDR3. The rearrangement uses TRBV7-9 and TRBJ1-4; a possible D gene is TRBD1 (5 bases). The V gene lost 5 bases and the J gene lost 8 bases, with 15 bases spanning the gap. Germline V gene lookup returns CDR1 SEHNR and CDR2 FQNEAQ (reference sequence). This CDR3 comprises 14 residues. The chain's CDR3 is CASSPGTEGEKLFF. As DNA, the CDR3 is TGTGCCAGCAGCCCCGGGACGGAGGGAGAAAAACTGTTTTTT.

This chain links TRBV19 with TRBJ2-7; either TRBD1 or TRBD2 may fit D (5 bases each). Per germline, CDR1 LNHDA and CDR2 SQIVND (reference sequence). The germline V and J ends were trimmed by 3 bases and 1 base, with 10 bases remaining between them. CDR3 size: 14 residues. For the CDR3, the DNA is TGTGCCAGTAGTATTAGGGACGGGTCCTACGAGCAGTACTTC. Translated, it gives CASSIRDGSYEQYF.

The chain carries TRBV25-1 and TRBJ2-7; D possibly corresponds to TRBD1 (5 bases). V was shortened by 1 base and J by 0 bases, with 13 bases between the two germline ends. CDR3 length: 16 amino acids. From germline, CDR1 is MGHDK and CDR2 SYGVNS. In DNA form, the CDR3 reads TGTGCCAGCAGTGAATTCGGCACAGGTGACTCCTACGAGCAGTACTTC. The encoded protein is CASSEFGTGDSYEQYF.

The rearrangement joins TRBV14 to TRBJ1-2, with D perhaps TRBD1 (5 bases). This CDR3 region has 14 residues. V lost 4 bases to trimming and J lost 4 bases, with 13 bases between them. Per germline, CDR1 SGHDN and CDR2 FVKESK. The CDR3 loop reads CASSPYRSPYGYTF. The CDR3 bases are TGTGCCAGCAGCCCATACAGGTCCCCCTATGGCTACACCTTC.

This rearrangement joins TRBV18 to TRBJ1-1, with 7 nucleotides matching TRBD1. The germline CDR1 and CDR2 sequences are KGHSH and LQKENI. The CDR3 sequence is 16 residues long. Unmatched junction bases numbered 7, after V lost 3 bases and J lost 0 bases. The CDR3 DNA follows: TGTGCCAGCTCACCTCAGGGACAGCTAATGAACACTGAAGCTTTCTTT. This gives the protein CASSPQGQLMNTEAFF.

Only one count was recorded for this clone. CDR3 coding DNA: TGTGCCAGCAGCTCGATGACAGAGTTTATGAACACTGAAGCTTTCTTT. Translation: CASSSMTEFMNTEAFF. The gene calls are TRBV7-9 and TRBJ1-1, with a weak D call TRBD1 (5 bases). CDR3 length: 16 residues. Trimming took off 4 bases at V and 0 bases at J, with 15 bases between the two ends. From germline, CDR1 is SEHNR and CDR2 FQNEAQ (reference sequence).

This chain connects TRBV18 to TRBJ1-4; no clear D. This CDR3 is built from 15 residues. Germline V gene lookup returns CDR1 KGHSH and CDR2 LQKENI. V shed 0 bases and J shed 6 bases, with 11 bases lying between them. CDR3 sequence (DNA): TGTGCCAGCTCACCACCGGAGGTTGATTATGAAAAACTGTTTTTT. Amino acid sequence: CASSPPEVDYEKLFF. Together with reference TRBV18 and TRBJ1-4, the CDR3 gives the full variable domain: NAGVMQNPRHLVRRRGQEARLRCSPMKGHSHVYWYRQLPEEGLKFMVYLQKENIIDESGMPKERFSAEFPKEGPSILRIQQVVRGDSAAYFCASSPPEVDYEKLFFGSGTQLSVL.

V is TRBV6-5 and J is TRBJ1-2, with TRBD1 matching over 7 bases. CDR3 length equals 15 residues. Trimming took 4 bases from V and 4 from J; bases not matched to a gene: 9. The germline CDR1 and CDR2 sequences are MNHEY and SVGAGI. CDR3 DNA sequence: TGTGCCAGCAGTTCTCTACAGGGGTCTCTCTATGGCTACACCTTC. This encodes CASSSLQGSLYGYTF.

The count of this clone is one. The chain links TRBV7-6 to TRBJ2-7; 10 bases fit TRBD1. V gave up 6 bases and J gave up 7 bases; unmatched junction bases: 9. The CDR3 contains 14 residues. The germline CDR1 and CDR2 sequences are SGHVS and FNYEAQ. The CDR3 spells CASRADRGYGEQYF. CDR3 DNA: TGTGCCAGCAGAGCGGACAGGGGGTATGGGGAGCAGTACTTC.

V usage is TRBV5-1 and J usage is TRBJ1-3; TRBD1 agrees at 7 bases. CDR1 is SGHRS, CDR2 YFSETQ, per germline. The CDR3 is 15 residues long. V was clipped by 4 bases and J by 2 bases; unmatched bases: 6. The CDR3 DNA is TGCGCCAGCAGCGTGACAGGGAGTGCTGGAAACACCATATATTTT. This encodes CASSVTGSAGNTIYF.

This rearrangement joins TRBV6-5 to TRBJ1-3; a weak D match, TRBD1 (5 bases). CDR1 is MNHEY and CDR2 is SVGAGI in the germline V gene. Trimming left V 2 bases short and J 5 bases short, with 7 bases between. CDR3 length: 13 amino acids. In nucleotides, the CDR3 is TGTGCCAGCAGTTACCTGGACAGAAACACCATATATTTT. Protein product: CASSYLDRNTIYF.

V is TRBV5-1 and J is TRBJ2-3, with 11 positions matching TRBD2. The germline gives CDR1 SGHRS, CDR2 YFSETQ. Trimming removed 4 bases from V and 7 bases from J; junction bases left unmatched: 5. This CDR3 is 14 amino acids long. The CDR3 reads CASSTTSGGNTQYF. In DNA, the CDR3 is TGCGCCAGCAGCACTACTAGCGGGGGTAATACGCAGTATTTT.

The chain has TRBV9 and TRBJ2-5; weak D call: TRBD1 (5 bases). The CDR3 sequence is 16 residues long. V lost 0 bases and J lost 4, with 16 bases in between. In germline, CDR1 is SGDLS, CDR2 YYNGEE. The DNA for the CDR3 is TGTGCCAGCAGCGTAGTCCCTGACAGCATAGGAGAGACCCAGTACTTC. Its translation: CASSVVPDSIGETQYF.

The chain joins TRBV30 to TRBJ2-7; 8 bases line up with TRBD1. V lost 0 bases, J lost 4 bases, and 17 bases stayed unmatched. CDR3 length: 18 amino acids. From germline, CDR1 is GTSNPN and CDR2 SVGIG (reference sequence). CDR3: CAWSVLSPFGDRRYEQYF. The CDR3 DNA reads TGTGCCTGGAGTGTACTGTCGCCATTCGGGGACAGGCGATACGAGCAGTACTTC.

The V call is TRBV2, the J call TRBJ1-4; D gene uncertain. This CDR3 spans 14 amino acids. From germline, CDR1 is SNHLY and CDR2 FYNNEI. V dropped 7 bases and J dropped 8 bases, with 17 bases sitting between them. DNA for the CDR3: TGTGCCAGCAACCGGGCGTATTTGTCCGAAAAACTGTTTTTT. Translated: CASNRAYLSEKLFF.

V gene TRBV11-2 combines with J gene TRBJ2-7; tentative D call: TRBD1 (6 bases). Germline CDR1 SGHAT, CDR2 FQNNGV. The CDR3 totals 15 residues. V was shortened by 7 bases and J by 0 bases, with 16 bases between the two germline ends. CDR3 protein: CASTRGGLLSYEQYF. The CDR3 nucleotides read TGTGCCAGCACGAGAGGGGGTCTCCTCTCCTACGAGCAGTACTTC.

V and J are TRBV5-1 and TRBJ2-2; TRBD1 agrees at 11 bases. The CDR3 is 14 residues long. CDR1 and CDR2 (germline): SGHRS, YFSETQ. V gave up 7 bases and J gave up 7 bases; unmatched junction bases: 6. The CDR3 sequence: CASGPGTGGGELFF. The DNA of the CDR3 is TGCGCCAGCGGACCCGGGACAGGGGGCGGGGAGCTGTTTTTT.

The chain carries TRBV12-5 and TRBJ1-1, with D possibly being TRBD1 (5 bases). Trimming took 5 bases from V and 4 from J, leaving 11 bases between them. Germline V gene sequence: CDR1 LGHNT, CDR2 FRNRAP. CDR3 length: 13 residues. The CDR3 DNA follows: TGTGCTAGTGGTCCAGGGCGTCCCACTGAAGCTTTCTTT. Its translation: CASGPGRPTEAFF.